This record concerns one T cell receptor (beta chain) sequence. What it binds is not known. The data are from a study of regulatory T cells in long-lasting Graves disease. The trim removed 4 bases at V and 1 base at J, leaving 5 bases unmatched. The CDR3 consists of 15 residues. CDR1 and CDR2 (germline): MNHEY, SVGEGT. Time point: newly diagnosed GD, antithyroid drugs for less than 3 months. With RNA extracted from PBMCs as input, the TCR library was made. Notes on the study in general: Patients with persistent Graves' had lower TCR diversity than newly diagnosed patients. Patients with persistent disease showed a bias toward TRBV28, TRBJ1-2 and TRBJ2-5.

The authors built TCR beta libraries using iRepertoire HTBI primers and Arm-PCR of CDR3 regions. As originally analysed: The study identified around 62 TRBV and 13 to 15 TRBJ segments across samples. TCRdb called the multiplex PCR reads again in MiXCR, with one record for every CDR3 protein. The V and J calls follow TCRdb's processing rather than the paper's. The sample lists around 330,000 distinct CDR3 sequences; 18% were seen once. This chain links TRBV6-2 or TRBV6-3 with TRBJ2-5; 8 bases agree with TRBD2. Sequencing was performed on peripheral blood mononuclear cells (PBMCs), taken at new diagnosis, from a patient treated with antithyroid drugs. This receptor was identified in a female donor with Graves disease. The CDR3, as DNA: TGTGCCAGCAGTTTTACTAGCGGATTCCAAGAGACCCAGTACTTC. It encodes CASSFTSGFQETQYF.